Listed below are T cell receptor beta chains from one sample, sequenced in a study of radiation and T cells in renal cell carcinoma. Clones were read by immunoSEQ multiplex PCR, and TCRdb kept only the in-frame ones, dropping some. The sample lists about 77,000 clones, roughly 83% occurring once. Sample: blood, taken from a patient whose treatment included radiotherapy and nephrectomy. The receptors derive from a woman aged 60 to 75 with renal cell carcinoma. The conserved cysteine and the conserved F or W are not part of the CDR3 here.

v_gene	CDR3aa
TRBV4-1	ASSQAGGQGIEQF
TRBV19	ASSIGATLKGDTQY
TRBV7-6	ASSASGANEQF
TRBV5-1	ASSIDPLGSGANVLT
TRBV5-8	ASRIGSTDTQY
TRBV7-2	ASSFAAPGDYGYT
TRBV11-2	ASSFSGTGATGRLYEQY
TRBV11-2	ASSLGAGPGQPQH
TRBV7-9	ASSPDMWGYT
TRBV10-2	ASSDRNGLRPDTQY
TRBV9	ASSVGGQVETQY
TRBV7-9	ASSLIEDEQF
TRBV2	ASSDQDTEAF
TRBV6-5	ASSTTEGDEKLF
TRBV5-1	ASSSTWGNYEQY
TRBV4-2	ASSQVGTPRENEKLF
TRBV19	ASRTGTGGGREKLF
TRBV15	ATSSKSQYEQY
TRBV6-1	ASRENGNEQF
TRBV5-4	ASSLAGNTEAF
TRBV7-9	ASSYPGEGIYGYT
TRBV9	ASSGSTGRGDTGELF
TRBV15	ATSRDGQGANYGYT
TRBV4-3	ASSQVSNTGELF
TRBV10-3	AIRGQGAGSGEQF
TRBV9	ASSAGGQGVGSPLH
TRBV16	ASSQSRGQNTEAF
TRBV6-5	ASSYSRAWADTQY
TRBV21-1	ASSATGQGSGPFEAF
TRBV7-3	ASSLSGGSYNEQF
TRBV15	ATSRETGVFGTDTQY
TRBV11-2	ASSFIAGSYNEQF
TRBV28	ASYRTSGNTGELF
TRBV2	ASMIGDTQY
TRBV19	ASSEQPTVSDLFYGYT
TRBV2	ASRGLGSVANYGYT
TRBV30	AWRRTGTSYNEQF
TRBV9	ASSVGQVAATDTQY
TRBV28	ASGGRSRQPQH
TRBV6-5	ASSYALPSNTEAF
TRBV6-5	ASNKGGAGYDTQY
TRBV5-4	ASSLGAGGTSTDTQY
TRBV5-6	ASRSNGMVYQETQY
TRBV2	ASSSTALGLF
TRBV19	ASRSGANVLT
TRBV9	ASSGSDSPLIYEQY
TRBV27	ASSAHNGNTIY
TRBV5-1	ASSLDRTYGYT
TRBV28	ASTQGLRSPLH
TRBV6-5	ASAMGSNYEQY
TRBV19	ASSRDRANVLT
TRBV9	ASSPRAAALEQY